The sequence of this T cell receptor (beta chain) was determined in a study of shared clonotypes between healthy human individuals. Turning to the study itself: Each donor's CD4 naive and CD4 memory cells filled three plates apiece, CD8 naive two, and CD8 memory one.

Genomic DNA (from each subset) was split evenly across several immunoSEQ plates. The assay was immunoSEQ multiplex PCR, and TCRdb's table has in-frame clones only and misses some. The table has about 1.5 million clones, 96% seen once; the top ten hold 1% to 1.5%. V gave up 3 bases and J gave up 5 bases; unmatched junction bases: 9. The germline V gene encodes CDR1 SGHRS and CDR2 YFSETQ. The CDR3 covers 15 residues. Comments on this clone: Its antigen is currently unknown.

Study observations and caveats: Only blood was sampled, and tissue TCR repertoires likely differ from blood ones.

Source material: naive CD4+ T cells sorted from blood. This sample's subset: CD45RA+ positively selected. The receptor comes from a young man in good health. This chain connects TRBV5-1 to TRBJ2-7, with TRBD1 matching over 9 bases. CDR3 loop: CASSWEGQGGHEQYF. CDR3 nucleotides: TGCGCCAGCAGCTGGGAGGGACAGGGTGGCCACGAGCAGTACTTC.